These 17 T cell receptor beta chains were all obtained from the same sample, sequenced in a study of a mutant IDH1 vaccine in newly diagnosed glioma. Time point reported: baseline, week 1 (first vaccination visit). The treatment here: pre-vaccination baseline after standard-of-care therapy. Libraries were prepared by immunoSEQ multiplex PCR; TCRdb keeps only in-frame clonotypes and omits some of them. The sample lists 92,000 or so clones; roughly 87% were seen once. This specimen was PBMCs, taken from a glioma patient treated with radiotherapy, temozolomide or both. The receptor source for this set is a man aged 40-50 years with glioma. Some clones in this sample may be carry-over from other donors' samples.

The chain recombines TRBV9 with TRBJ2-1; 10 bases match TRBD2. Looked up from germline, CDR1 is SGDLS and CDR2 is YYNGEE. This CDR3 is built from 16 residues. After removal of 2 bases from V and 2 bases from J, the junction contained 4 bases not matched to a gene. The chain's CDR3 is CASSVSGGRTYNEQFF. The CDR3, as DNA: TGTGCCAGCAGCGTTAGCGGGGGGCGGACCTACAATGAGCAGTTCTTC.

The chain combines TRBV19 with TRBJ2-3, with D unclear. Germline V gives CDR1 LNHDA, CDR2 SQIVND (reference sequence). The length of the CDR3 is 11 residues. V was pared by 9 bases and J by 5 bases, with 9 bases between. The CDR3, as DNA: TGTGCCAGCAACCACCGAGATACGCAGTATTTT. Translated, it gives CASNHRDTQYF.

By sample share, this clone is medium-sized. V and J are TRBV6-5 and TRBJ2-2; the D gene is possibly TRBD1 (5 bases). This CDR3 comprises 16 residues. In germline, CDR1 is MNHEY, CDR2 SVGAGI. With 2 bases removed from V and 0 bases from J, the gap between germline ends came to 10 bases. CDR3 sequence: CASSYASDTNTGELFF. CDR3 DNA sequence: TGTGCCAGCAGTTACGCGTCGGACACGAACACCGGGGAGCTGTTTTTT.

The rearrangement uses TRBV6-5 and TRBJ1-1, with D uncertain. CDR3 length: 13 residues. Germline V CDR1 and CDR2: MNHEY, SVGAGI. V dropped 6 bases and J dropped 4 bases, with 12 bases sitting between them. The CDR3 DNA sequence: TGTGCCAGCAGAACCACGGGGAGCACTGAAGCTTTCTTT. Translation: CASRTTGSTEAFF.

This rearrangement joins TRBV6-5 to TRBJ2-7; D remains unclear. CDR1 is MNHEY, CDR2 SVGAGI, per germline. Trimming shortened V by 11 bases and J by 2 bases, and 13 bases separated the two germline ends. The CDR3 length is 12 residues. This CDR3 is CACEDPPYEQYF. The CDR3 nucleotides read TGTGCCTGCGAAGATCCTCCCTACGAGCAGTACTTC.

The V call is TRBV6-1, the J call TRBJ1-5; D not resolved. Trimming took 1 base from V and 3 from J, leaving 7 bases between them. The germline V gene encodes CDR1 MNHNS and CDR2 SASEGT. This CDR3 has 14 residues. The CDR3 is CASSEGQPNQPQHF. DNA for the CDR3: TGTGCCAGCAGTGAAGGTCAACCCAATCAGCCCCAGCATTTT.

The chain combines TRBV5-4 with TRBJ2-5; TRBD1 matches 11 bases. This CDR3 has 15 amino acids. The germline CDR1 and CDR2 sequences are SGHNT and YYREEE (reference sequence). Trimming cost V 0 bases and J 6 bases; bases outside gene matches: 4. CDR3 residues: CASSLGTGGAKTQYF. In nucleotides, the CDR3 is TGTGCCAGCAGCTTGGGGACAGGGGGCGCTAAGACCCAGTACTTC. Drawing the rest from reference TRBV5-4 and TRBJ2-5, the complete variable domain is ETGVTQSPTHLIKTRGQQVTLRCSSQSGHNTVSWYQQALGQGPQFIFQYYREEENGRGNFPPRFSGLQFPNYSSELNVNALELDDSALYLCASSLGTGGAKTQYFGPGTRLLVL.

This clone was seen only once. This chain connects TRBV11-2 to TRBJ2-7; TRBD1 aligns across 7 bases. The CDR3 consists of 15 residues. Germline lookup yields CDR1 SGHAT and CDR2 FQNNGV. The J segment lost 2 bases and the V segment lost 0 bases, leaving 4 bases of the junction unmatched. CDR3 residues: CASSLDGTAPYEQYF. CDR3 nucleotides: TGTGCCAGCAGCTTAGATGGGACAGCCCCCTACGAGCAGTACTTC. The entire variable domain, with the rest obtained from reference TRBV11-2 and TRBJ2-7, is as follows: EAGVAQSPRYKIIEKRQSVAFWCNPISGHATLYWYQQILGQGPKLLIQFQNNGVVDDSQLPKDRFSAERLKGVDSTLKIQPAKLEDSAVYLCASSLDGTAPYEQYFGPGTRLTVT.

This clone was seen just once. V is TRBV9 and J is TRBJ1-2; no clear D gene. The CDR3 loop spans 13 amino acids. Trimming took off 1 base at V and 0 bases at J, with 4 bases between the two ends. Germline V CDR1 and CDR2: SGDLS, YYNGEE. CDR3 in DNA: TGTGCCAGCAGCGTAAGGGCTAACTATGGCTACACCTTC. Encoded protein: CASSVRANYGYTF. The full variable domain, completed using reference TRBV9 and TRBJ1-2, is DSGVTQTPKHLITATGQRVTLRCSPRSGDLSVYWYQQSLDQGLQFLIQYYNGEERAKGNILERFSAQQFPDLHSELNLSSLELGDSALYFCASSVRANYGYTFGSGTRLTVV.

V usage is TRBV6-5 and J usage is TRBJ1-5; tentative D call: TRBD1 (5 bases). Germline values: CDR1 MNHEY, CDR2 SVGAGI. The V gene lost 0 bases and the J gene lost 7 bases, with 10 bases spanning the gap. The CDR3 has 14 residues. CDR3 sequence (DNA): TGTGCCAGCAGTTACTCGGGAGGGGTCCAGCCCCAGCATTTT. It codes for CASSYSGGVQPQHF.

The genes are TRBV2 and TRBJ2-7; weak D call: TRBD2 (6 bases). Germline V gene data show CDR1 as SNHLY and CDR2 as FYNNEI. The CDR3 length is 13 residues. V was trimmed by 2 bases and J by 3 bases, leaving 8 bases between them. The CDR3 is CASSERGIYEQYF. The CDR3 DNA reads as TGTGCCAGCAGTGAACGGGGGATCTACGAGCAGTACTTC.

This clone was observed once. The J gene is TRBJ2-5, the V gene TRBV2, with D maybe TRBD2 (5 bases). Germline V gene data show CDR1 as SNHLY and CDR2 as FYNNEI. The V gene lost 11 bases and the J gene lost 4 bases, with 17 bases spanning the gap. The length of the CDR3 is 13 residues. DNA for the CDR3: TGTGCCGGAGGAAGGGAGCCAAGAGAGACCCAGTACTTC. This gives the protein CAGGREPRETQYF.

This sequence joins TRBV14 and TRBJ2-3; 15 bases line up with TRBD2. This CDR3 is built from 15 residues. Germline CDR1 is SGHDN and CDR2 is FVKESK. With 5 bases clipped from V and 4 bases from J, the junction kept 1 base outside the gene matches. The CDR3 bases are TGTGCCAGCAGCAGGACTAGCGGGGGGGCAGATACGCAGTATTTT. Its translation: CASSRTSGGADTQYF.

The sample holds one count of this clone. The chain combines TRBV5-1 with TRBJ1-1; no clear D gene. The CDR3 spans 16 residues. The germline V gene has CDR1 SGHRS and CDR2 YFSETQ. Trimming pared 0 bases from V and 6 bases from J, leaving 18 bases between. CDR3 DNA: TGCGCCAGCAGCTTGGAGGGATTAGGGATGTACGCTGAAGCTTTCTTT. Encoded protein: CASSLEGLGMYAEAFF. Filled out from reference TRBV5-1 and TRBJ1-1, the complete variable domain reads KAGVTQTPRYLIKTRGQQVTLSCSPISGHRSVSWYQQTPGQGLQFLFEYFSETQRNKGNFPGRFSGRQFSNSRSEMNVSTLELGDSALYLCASSLEGLGMYAEAFFGQGTRLTVV.

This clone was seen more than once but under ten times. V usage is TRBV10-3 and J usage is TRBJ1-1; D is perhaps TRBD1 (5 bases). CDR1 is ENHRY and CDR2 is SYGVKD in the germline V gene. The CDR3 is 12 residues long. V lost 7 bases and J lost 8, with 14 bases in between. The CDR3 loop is CAITSDSPEAFF. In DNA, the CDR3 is TGTGCCATCACATCCGACAGTCCAGAAGCTTTCTTT.

CDR3 protein: CASSLRAGGPPGELFF. The CDR3 DNA is TGTGCCAGCAGCCTTAGAGCGGGGGGGCCTCCCGGGGAGCTGTTTTTT. The chain recombines TRBV7-8 with TRBJ2-2; 10 positions match TRBD2. The germline V gene encodes CDR1 SGHVS and CDR2 FQNEAQ. J was trimmed by 6 bases and V by 5 bases; bases with no gene match: 9. The CDR3 covers 16 residues.

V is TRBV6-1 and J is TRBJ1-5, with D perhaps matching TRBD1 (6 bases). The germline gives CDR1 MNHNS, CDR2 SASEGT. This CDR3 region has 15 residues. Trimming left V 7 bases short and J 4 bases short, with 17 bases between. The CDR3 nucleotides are TGTGCCAGCACTTCGGGGGCGCCTGGGAATCAGCCCCAGCATTTT. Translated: CASTSGAPGNQPQHF.